This T cell receptor beta chain appears in the sequencing data of a study of T cells in localized non-small cell lung cancer. Study-level points and caveats: Adjacent lung tissue had a median about 52 of the top 100 clones found in the tumor. Uninvolved adjacent lung showed higher T cell clonality than tumor. A raised T cell density in blood coincided with lengthier overall survival.

Libraries were prepared by immunoSEQ multiplex PCR; TCRdb keeps only in-frame clonotypes and omits some of them. The sample contains 20,000 to 25,000 clones, around 90% of which appear only once. The CDR3 runs to 15 residues. CDR1 LNHDA and CDR2 SQIVND come from the germline V gene (reference sequence). The V end lost 10 bases, the J end lost 8 bases, and 24 bases lay between the germline ends. Note on this clone: Its specificity is not known.

The TCR originated in a man aged 40 to 69 with stage III squamous cell lung carcinoma. The sample consisted of peripheral blood, taken before any cancer treatment. The chain employs TRBV19 and TRBJ2-1; TRBD2 might be the D (5 bases). CDR3: CATRPGLARSDEQFF. In DNA, the CDR3 is TGTGCCACCCGTCCCGGACTCGCAAGATCAGATGAGCAGTTCTTC.